This T cell receptor beta chain is from a study of Ad26.COV2.S vaccination and SARS-CoV-2 variants. About the study: The donor belonged to the COV1001 Ad26.COV2.S trial arm. Study-wide findings and caveats: Total T cell responses were possibly underestimated by TCR breadth and depth analyses. Substantial post-vaccination breadth of spike-specific CD8+ and CD4+ T cell responses was reported.

Libraries were prepared by immunoSEQ multiplex PCR; TCRdb keeps only in-frame clonotypes and omits some of them. The sample shows about 260,000 clones, around nine tenths of them seen only once. Concerning this clone itself: The antigen remains unidentified.

Treatment specified: around 19 received Ad26.COV2.S at low or high dose, single or two shots; 5 received placebo; per-sample allocation not given. The study sampled participants on day 63 after the first vaccine or placebo injection. Germline loops: CDR1 MRHNA, CDR2 SNTAGT. The V gene end was trimmed by 3 bases and the J gene end by 6 bases; junction bases not matched to a gene: 8. The CDR3 covers 16 residues. The material sequenced was peripheral blood, taken in a trial of Ad26.COV2.S vaccine versus placebo. The receptor's source is a person between 18 and 60 years old who received the Ad26.COV2.S COVID-19 vaccine or a placebo. This sequence joins TRBV6-4 and TRBJ2-1, with TRBD2 matching 10 bases. Here the CDR3 reads CASSEYLSGGFNEQFF. CDR3 DNA sequence: TGTGCCAGCAGTGAATACCTTAGCGGGGGGTTCAATGAGCAGTTCTTC.